This entry lists 28 T cell receptor beta chains sequenced from one sample in a study of cytomegalovirus exposure and HLA in healthy donors. The PCR was carried out with 60 Vbeta primers and 13 Jbeta primers. Measured with immunoSEQ multiplex PCR; TCRdb has only the in-frame clones, and not every one. This sample contains around 100,000 clones. Sequences were obtained from PBMCs. The receptors were sampled from a man aged 30-40 years in good health and CMV-seronegative.

The genes are TRBV19 and TRBJ2-5, with TRBD1 matching 8 bases. Matching the DNA end better, TRBJ2-7 makes the J call doubtful. The CDR3 is 14 residues long. CDR1 and CDR2 (germline): LNHDA, SQIVND (reference sequence). The CDR3 reads CASSFGQGFGEQYF. CDR3 sequence (DNA): TGTGCCAGTAGCTTCGGACAGGGCTTCGGCGAGCAGTACTTC.

The V and J genes are TRBV6-5 and TRBJ2-1, with D perhaps TRBD2 (6 bases). CDR1 is MNHEY, CDR2 SVGAGI, per germline. The CDR3 runs 14 residues. Trimming left V 5 bases short and J 10 bases short, with 18 bases between. The CDR3 reads CASSLGLYVGEQFF. In nucleotides, the CDR3 is TGTGCCAGCAGTCTGGGACTCTATGTCGGAGAGCAGTTCTTC.

The V call is TRBV9, the J call TRBJ1-4; the D is unclear. Germline loops: CDR1 SGDLS, CDR2 YYNGEE. Trimming took 5 bases from V and 0 from J, leaving 17 bases between them. This CDR3 is 17 amino acids long. The CDR3 loop is CASSRDGRVATNEKLFF. The DNA of the CDR3 is TGTGCCAGCAGTCGAGACGGCCGGGTTGCAACTAATGAAAAACTGTTTTTT.

This chain uses TRBV19 with TRBJ1-2, with D unresolved. CDR3 length: 15 amino acids. Trimming pared 5 bases from V and 8 bases from J, leaving 21 bases between. Per germline, CDR1 LNHDA and CDR2 SQIVND (reference sequence). This chain's CDR3 is CASSPPPKFGRGYTF. As DNA, the CDR3 is TGTGCCAGTAGTCCGCCTCCCAAGTTCGGTCGCGGCTACACCTTC.

The chain combines TRBV18 with TRBJ2-3; tentative D call: TRBD1 (6 bases). Looked up from germline, CDR1 is KGHSH and CDR2 is LQKENI. The CDR3 spans 15 residues. V was cut by 4 bases and J by 3 bases, with 14 bases left in between. In DNA form, the CDR3 reads TGTGCCAGCTCACGTACCAGGGGTGGAACAGATACGCAGTATTTT. Its protein is CASSRTRGGTDTQYF.

The rearrangement links TRBV29-1 to TRBJ2-6; TRBD1 matches 7 bases. Trimming removed 6 bases from V and 2 bases from J; junction bases left unmatched: 10. There are 16 residues in the CDR3. CDR1 and CDR2 from the germline V gene are SQVTM and ANQGSEA. The CDR3 is CSVPGGSGAGANVLTF. CDR3 bases: TGCAGCGTCCCAGGGGGTTCCGGGGCTGGGGCCAACGTCCTGACTTTC. The entire variable domain, with the rest obtained from reference TRBV29-1 and TRBJ2-6, is as follows: SAVISQKPSRDICQRGTSLTIQCQVDSQVTMMFWYRQQPGQSLTLIATANQGSEATYESGFVIDKFPISRPNLTFSTLTVSNMSPEDSSIYLCSVPGGSGAGANVLTFGAGSRLTVL.

This rearrangement joins TRBV6-1 to TRBJ2-1; D possibly corresponds to TRBD2 (6 bases). With 3 bases removed from V and 6 bases from J, the gap between germline ends came to 9 bases. Germline CDR1 MNHNS, CDR2 SASEGT. The CDR3 length is 13 residues. The CDR3 coding sequence is TGTGCCAGCAGTGATCGGGGGATCAATGAGCAGTTCTTC. As protein: CASSDRGINEQFF.

In DNA, the CDR3 is TGCGCCAGCAGCCCACAGGGGCCCCTTAACTATGGCTACACCTTC. Its protein is CASSPQGPLNYGYTF. The chain has TRBV5-1 and TRBJ1-2; TRBD1 agrees at 7 bases. After removal of 4 bases from V and 1 base from J, the junction contained 7 bases not matched to a gene. The CDR3 runs to 15 residues. CDR1 is SGHRS, CDR2 YFSETQ, per germline.

V and J are TRBV5-6 and TRBJ1-2; 8 bases agree with TRBD1. The V segment lost 5 bases and the J segment 8 bases; nucleotides outside the gene matches: 8. The CDR3 totals 13 residues. Germline V gives CDR1 SGHDT, CDR2 YYEEEE. The CDR3 loop reads CASRSGQGGGYTF. CDR3 sequence (DNA): TGTGCCAGCAGATCAGGACAGGGCGGAGGCTACACCTTC.

The chain recombines TRBV5-6 with TRBJ2-2; D might be TRBD2 (5 bases). Trimming stripped 5 bases from V and 10 bases from J, with 15 bases between. Germline CDR1 is SGHDT and CDR2 is YYEEEE. The CDR3 runs to 13 residues. This CDR3 is CASRVRTAMELFF. The CDR3 nucleotides read TGTGCCAGCAGGGTGAGGACTGCGATGGAGCTGTTTTTT.

V usage is TRBV19 and J usage is TRBJ1-1; D gene unclear. The CDR3 contains 12 residues. From germline, CDR1 is LNHDA and CDR2 SQIVND (reference sequence). Between the trimmed V and J ends, which lost 6 bases and 11 bases, there was a span of 16 bases. CDR3 DNA: TGTGCCAGTAGCCCCCCAGGATGGGAGGCTTTCTTT. This encodes CASSPPGWEAFF.

This chain joins TRBV19 and TRBJ1-1; 7 bases are shared with TRBD1. After removal of 1 base from V and 1 base from J, the junction contained 6 bases not matched to a gene. Germline assignment: CDR1 LNHDA and CDR2 SQIVND (reference sequence). The CDR3 totals 16 residues. The CDR3 DNA reads as TGTGCCAGTAGTATAGGGGCAGGGGGGACGAACACTGAAGCTTTCTTT. As protein: CASSIGAGGTNTEAFF.

The gene calls are TRBV18 and TRBJ2-2; D possibly corresponds to TRBD1 (6 bases). CDR3 size: 16 residues. Trimming cost V 0 bases and J 6 bases, with 14 bases left between them. Germline V gene lookup returns CDR1 KGHSH and CDR2 LQKENI. CDR3 nucleotide sequence: TGTGCCAGCTCACCACCGGGCGTCCCAGGGGCCGGGGAGCTGTTTTTT. Encoded protein: CASSPPGVPGAGELFF. Using reference TRBV18 and TRBJ2-2 for the parts outside the CDR3, the full variable domain is NAGVMQNPRHLVRRRGQEARLRCSPMKGHSHVYWYRQLPEEGLKFMVYLQKENIIDESGMPKERFSAEFPKEGPSILRIQQVVRGDSAAYFCASSPPGVPGAGELFFGEGSRLTVL.

The genes are TRBV28 and TRBJ2-5; possibly TRBD1 for D (5 bases). Per the germline V gene, CDR1 is MDHEN and CDR2 is SYDVKM. The CDR3 runs 15 residues. V was shortened by 4 bases and J by 1 base, with 13 bases between the two germline ends. The CDR3: CASSWGRGFQETQYF. The CDR3 DNA reads TGTGCCAGCAGTTGGGGAAGGGGCTTCCAAGAGACCCAGTACTTC.

Concerning this clone: The CDR3 carries no conserved terminal phenylalanine or tryptophan, so it likely arises from a read error. This chain uses TRBV9 with TRBJ1-1; a possible D gene is TRBD1 (6 bases). CDR1 is SGDLS, CDR2 YYNGEE, per germline. The CDR3 has 15 residues. V lost 3 bases to trimming and J lost 1 base, with 13 bases between them. Here the CDR3 DNA reads TGTGCCAGCAGCGGACCCGGGACACCGAACACTGAAGCTTTCCTT. Its protein product is CASSGPGTPNTEAFL.

This chain links TRBV6-5 with TRBJ2-7; D is perhaps TRBD2 (6 bases). Trimming stripped 4 bases from V and 7 bases from J, with 20 bases between. The CDR3 length is 15 residues. The germline V gene encodes CDR1 MNHEY and CDR2 SVGAGI. The CDR3 protein is CASSSYPGRTKEQYF. The CDR3 nucleotides are TGTGCCAGCAGTTCGTACCCTGGCAGGACTAAGGAGCAGTACTTC.

This sequence joins TRBV5-1 and TRBJ2-5; 10 bases line up with TRBD1. From germline, CDR1 is SGHRS and CDR2 YFSETQ. Trimming cost V 3 bases and J 5 bases; bases outside gene matches: 10. This CDR3 spans 16 amino acids. The CDR3 spells CASSWVLTGGMETQYF. The CDR3 DNA is TGCGCCAGCAGCTGGGTTCTGACAGGGGGCATGGAGACCCAGTACTTC.

The chain links TRBV6-1 to TRBJ1-4, with D hard to call. Germline V CDR1 and CDR2: MNHNS, SASEGT. The CDR3 length is 14 residues. With 8 bases removed from V and 4 bases from J, the gap between germline ends came to 14 bases. CDR3 coding DNA: TGTGCCAGCGGAGGGAGGGCCCTTAATGAAAAACTGTTTTTT. Its translation is CASGGRALNEKLFF.

The chain is built from TRBV30 and TRBJ2-3; D call uncertain. The germline gives CDR1 GTSNPN, CDR2 SVGIG (reference sequence). The V end was cut by 0 bases, the J end by 5 bases, with 12 bases between. The length of the CDR3 is 14 residues. This CDR3 is CAWSVFNFEDTQYF. Here the CDR3 DNA reads TGTGCCTGGAGTGTATTTAACTTCGAAGATACGCAGTATTTT.

J is TRBJ2-1 and V is TRBV15, with 13 bases fitting TRBD2. Looked up from germline, CDR1 is LNHNV and CDR2 is YYDKDF (reference sequence). V shed 1 base and J 8 bases; nucleotides not matched to a gene: 8. The CDR3 covers 17 residues. CDR3 nucleotide sequence: TGTGCCACCAGCAGAGGACTAGCGGGGGGCCAATCTGATGAGCAGTTCTTC. Its translation is CATSRGLAGGQSDEQFF.

The chain carries TRBV5-1 and TRBJ2-1; perhaps TRBD2 as D (5 bases). Trimming removed 4 bases at V and 8 bases at J, with 10 bases between. CDR1 and CDR2 from the germline V gene are SGHRS and YFSETQ. There are 12 residues in the CDR3. The CDR3 region is CASSPEGHEQFF. The CDR3 DNA is TGCGCCAGCAGCCCCGAGGGTCATGAGCAGTTCTTC. Together with reference TRBV5-1 and TRBJ2-1, the CDR3 gives the full variable domain: KAGVTQTPRYLIKTRGQQVTLSCSPISGHRSVSWYQQTPGQGLQFLFEYFSETQRNKGNFPGRFSGRQFSNSRSEMNVSTLELGDSALYLCASSPEGHEQFFGPGTRLTVL.

The rearrangement uses TRBV5-6 and TRBJ2-5, with TRBD1 matching 7 bases. Trimming cost V 0 bases and J 4 bases; bases outside gene matches: 3. CDR3 length: 14 residues. Germline V gene data show CDR1 as SGHDT and CDR2 as YYEEEE. CDR3 coding DNA: TGTGCCAGCAGCTTGGAGACAGGGACAGAGACCCAGTACTTC. Its protein is CASSLETGTETQYF. Together with reference TRBV5-6 and TRBJ2-5, the CDR3 gives the full variable domain: DAGVTQSPTHLIKTRGQQVTLRCSPKSGHDTVSWYQQALGQGPQFIFQYYEEEERQRGNFPDRFSGHQFPNYSSELNVNALLLGDSALYLCASSLETGTETQYFGPGTRLLVL.

V and J are TRBV5-1 and TRBJ2-1; 10 bases map to TRBD1. V gave up 3 bases and J gave up 8 bases; unmatched junction bases: 5. This CDR3 spans 14 amino acids. Germline assignment: CDR1 SGHRS and CDR2 YFSETQ. Here the CDR3 DNA reads TGCGCCAGCAGCTCGGACAGGGGGAATCATGAGCAGTTCTTC. This encodes CASSSDRGNHEQFF. Drawing the rest from reference TRBV5-1 and TRBJ2-1, the complete variable domain is KAGVTQTPRYLIKTRGQQVTLSCSPISGHRSVSWYQQTPGQGLQFLFEYFSETQRNKGNFPGRFSGRQFSNSRSEMNVSTLELGDSALYLCASSSDRGNHEQFFGPGTRLTVL.

The gene calls are TRBV11-3 and TRBJ2-1; tentative D call: TRBD1 (6 bases). The CDR3 totals 15 residues. Trimming removed 2 bases at V and 4 bases at J, with 12 bases between. Germline loops: CDR1 SGHNT, CDR2 YENEEA. DNA for the CDR3: TGTGCCAGCAGCTTAACAGGGTATTTTTACAATGAGCAGTTCTTC. Its protein product is CASSLTGYFYNEQFF.

V and J are TRBV11-2 and TRBJ2-1, with D possibly TRBD1 on 5 matching bases. Germline lookup yields CDR1 SGHAT and CDR2 FQNNGV. V lost 3 bases and J lost 6, with 9 bases in between. The CDR3 is made up of 13 amino acids. This chain's CDR3 is CASSLQGLNEQFF. The CDR3 coding sequence is TGTGCCAGCAGCTTGCAGGGCCTCAATGAGCAGTTCTTC.

This sequence joins TRBV18 and TRBJ1-3; 7 bases map to TRBD1. CDR1 and CDR2 (germline): KGHSH, LQKENI. The length of the CDR3 is 15 residues. The ends lost 5 bases at V and 6 bases at J; junction bases unmatched: 10. The CDR3 DNA reads TGTGCCAGCTCATCGGACCCGGGACAGCTAAACACCATATATTTT. Amino acids: CASSSDPGQLNTIYF.

The chain joins TRBV2 to TRBJ1-1; weak D call: TRBD1 (6 bases). Trimming removed 3 bases at V and 1 base at J, with 9 bases between. CDR1 is SNHLY, CDR2 FYNNEI, per germline. The CDR3 covers 14 residues. The CDR3 sequence is CASSEETGNTEAFF. The DNA of the CDR3 is TGTGCCAGCAGTGAGGAGACAGGGAACACTGAAGCTTTCTTT.

V and J are TRBV6-5 and TRBJ1-5; no definite D call. V lost 0 bases to trimming and J lost 7 bases, with 7 bases between them. Germline V gives CDR1 MNHEY, CDR2 SVGAGI. This CDR3 spans 13 amino acids. The CDR3 nucleotides are TGTGCCAGCAGTTACTCGAGTGAACAGCCCCAGCATTTT. Residues: CASSYSSEQPQHF.